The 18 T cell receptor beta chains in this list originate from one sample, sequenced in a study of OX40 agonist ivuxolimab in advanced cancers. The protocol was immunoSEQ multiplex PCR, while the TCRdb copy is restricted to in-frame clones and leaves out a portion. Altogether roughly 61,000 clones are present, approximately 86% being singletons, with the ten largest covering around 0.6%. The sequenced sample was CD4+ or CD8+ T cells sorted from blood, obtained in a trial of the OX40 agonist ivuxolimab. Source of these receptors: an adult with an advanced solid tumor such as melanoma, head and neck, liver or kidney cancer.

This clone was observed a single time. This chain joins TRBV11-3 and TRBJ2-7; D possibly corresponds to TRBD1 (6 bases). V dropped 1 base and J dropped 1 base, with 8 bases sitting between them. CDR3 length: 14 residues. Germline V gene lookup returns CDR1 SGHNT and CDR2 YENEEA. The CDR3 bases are TGTGCCAGCAGCTTAGGTGGGACATCCTACGAGCAGTACTTC. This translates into CASSLGGTSYEQYF. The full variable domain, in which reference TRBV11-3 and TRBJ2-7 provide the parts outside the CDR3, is EAGVVQSPRYKIIEKKQPVAFWCNPISGHNTLYWYLQNLGQGPELLIRYENEEAVDDSQLPKDRFSAERLKGVDSTLKIQPAELGDSAVYLCASSLGGTSYEQYFGPGTRLTVT.

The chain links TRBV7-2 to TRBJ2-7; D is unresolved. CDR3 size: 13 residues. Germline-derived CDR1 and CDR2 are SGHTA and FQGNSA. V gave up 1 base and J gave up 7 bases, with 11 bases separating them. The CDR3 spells CASSLDGLGEQYF. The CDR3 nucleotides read TGTGCCAGCAGCTTAGACGGTCTGGGGGAGCAGTACTTC.

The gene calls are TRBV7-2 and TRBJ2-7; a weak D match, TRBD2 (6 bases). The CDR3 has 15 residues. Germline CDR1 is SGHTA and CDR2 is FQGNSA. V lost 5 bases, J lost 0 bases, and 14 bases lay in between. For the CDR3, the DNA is TGTGCCAGCAGCCTCGGGACTGACATCTCCTACGAGCAGTACTTC. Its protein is CASSLGTDISYEQYF. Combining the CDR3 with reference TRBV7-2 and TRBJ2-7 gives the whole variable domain GAGVSQSPSNKVTEKGKDVELRCDPISGHTALYWYRQSLGQGLEFLIYFQGNSAPDKSGLPSDRFSAERTGGSVSTLTIQRTQQEDSAVYLCASSLGTDISYEQYFGPGTRLTVT.

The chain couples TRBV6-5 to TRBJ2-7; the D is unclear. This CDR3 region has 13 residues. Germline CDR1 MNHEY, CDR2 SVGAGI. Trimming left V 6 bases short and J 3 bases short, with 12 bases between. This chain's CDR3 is CASRLGRGYEQYF. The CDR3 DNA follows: TGTGCCAGCAGGCTCGGAAGAGGCTACGAGCAGTACTTC.

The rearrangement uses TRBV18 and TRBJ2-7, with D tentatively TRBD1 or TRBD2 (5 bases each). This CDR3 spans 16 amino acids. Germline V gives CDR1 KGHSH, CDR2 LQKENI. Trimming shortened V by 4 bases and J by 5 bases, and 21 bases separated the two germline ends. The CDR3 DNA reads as TGTGCCAGCTCACTGGGCAGGGACGCCAAGGTCAACGAGCAGTACTTC. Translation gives CASSLGRDAKVNEQYF.

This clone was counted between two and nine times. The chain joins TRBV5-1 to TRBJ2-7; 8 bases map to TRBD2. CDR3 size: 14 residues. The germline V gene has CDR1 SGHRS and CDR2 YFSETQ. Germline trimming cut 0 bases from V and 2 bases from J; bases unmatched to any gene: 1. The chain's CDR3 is CASSLAGRAYEQYF. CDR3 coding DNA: TGCGCCAGCAGCTTGGCCGGGAGGGCCTACGAGCAGTACTTC.

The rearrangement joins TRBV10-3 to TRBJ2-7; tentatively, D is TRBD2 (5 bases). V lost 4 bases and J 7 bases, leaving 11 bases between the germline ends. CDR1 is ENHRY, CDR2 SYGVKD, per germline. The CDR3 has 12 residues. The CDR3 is CAISVKREEQYF. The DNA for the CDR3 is TGTGCCATCAGTGTTAAGAGGGAAGAGCAGTACTTC.

This CDR3 reads CASSHRGPEETQYF. CDR3 nucleotide sequence: TGTGCCAGCTCCCACAGGGGGCCGGAGGAGACCCAGTACTTC. The chain couples TRBV6-5 to TRBJ2-5; 9 bases fit TRBD1. The V gene's germline CDR1 is MNHEY and CDR2 SVGAGI. This CDR3 spans 14 amino acids. The V and J ends lost 8 bases and 5 bases, in that order; junction bases with no gene match: 9.

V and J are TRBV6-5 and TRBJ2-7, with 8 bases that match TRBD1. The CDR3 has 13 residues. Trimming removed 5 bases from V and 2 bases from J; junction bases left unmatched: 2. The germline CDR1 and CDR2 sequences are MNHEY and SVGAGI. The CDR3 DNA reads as TGTGCCAGCAGTCAGGGGGCGGCCTACGAGCAGTACTTC. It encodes CASSQGAAYEQYF.

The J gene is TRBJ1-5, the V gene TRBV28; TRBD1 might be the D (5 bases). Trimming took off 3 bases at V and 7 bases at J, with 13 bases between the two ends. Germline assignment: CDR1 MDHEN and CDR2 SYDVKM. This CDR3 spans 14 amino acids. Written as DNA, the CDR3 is TGTGCCAGCAGTTTGCTGGCAGGGAGGCAGCCCCAGCATTTT. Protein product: CASSLLAGRQPQHF.

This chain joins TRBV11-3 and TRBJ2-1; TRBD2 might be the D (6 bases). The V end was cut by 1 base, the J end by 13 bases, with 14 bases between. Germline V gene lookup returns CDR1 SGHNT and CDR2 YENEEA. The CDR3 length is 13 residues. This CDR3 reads CASSLGRERPQFF. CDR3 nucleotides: TGTGCCAGCAGCTTAGGGAGGGAGCGGCCTCAGTTCTTC.

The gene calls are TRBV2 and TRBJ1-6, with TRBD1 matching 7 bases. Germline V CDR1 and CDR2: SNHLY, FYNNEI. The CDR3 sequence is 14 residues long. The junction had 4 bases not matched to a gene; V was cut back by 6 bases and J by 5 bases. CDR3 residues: CASSLGQDNSPLHF. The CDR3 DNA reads TGTGCCAGCAGCCTTGGACAGGATAATTCACCCCTCCACTTT.

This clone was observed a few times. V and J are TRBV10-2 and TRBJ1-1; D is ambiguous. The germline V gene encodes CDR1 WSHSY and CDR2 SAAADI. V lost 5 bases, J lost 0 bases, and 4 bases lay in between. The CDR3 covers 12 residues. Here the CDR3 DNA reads TGCGCCAGCAGTCCCATGAACACTGAAGCTTTCTTT. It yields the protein CASSPMNTEAFF.

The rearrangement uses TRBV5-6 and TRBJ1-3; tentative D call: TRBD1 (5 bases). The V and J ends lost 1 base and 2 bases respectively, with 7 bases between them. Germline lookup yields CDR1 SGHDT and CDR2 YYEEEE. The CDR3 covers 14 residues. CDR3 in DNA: TGTGCCAGCAGCTTGCGGGGGGCTGGAAACACCATATATTTT. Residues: CASSLRGAGNTIYF.

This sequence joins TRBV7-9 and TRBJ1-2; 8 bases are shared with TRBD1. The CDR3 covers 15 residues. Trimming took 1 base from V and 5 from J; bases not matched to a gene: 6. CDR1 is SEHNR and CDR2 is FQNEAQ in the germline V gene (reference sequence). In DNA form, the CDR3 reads TGTGCCAGCAGCTTAGGGGACAGGCCACTTTATGGCTACACCTTC. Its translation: CASSLGDRPLYGYTF.

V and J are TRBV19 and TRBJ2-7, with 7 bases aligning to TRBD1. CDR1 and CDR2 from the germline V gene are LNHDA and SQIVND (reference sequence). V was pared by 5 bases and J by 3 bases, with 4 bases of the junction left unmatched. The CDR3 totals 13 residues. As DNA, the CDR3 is TGTGCCAGTAGTGATGGACAGGTCTACGAGCAGTACTTC. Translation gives CASSDGQVYEQYF. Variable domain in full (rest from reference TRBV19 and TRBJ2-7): DGGITQSPKYLFRKEGQNVTLSCEQNLNHDAMYWYRQDPGQGLRLIYYSQIVNDFQKGDIAEGYSVSREKKESFPLTVTSAQKNPTAFYLCASSDGQVYEQYFGPGTRLTVT.

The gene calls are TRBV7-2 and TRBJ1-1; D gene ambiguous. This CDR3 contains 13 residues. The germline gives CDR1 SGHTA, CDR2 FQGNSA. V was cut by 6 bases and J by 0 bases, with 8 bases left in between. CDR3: CASSPPLNTEAFF. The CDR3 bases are TGTGCCAGCAGTCCCCCGTTGAACACTGAAGCTTTCTTT.

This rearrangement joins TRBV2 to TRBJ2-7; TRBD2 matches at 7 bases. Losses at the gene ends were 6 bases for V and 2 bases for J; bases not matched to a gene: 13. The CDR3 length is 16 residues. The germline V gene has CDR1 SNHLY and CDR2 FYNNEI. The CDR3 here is CASRGGFPRSPYEQYF. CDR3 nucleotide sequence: TGTGCCAGCAGGGGAGGGTTTCCGAGGTCTCCCTACGAGCAGTACTTC.